The rows below give T cell receptor beta chains drawn from one sample of a study of low-dose radiotherapy and immunotherapy resistance in tumors. TCRdb fed the reads into MiXCR, producing one record per CDR3 protein. The sample includes approximately 47,000 distinct CDR3 sequences, roughly 10% of them seen just once. Sample: PBMCs, taken before treatment. Receptors originate from a female donor with ovarian cancer. CDR3s include the opening cysteine and the closing phenylalanine or tryptophan. D genes are given only for firm matches. Clone size is not always given. Where it is, it says once, few, many or a class for expanded clones.

v_call: TRBV5-1; d_call: NA; j_call: TRBJ2-7; clone_size: many; cdr3_aa: CASSLIGSYEQYF; cdr3_nt: TGCGCCAGCAGCTTAATTGGCTCCTACGAGCAGTACTTC
v_call: TRBV24-1; d_call: NA; j_call: TRBJ2-7; clone_size: many; cdr3_aa: CATSDPQGSSDEQYF; cdr3_nt: TGTGCCACCAGTGACCCGCAGGGGTCTAGCGACGAGCAGTACTTC
v_call: TRBV3-1; d_call: NA; j_call: TRBJ2-7; clone_size: NA; cdr3_aa: CASSQGTEQYF; cdr3_nt: TGTGCCAGCAGCCAAGGGACCGAGCAGTACTTC
v_call: TRBV5-4; d_call: NA; j_call: TRBJ2-1; clone_size: medium-sized; cdr3_aa: CASSPSAGSYNEQFF; cdr3_nt: TGTGCCAGCAGCCCCAGCGCCGGTTCCTACAATGAGCAGTTCTTC
v_call: TRBV27; d_call: NA; j_call: TRBJ1-5; clone_size: medium-sized; cdr3_aa: CASSPFPGTSQHF; cdr3_nt: TGTGCCAGCAGTCCCTTTCCCGGGACTTCCCAGCATTTT
v_call: TRBV12-3/TRBV12-4; d_call: NA; j_call: TRBJ1-1; clone_size: many; cdr3_aa: CASNLLGNTEAFF; cdr3_nt: TGTGCCAGCAACCTATTAGGGAACACTGAAGCTTTCTTT
v_call: TRBV3-1; d_call: NA; j_call: TRBJ1-2; clone_size: many; cdr3_aa: CASSQSWVNYGYTF; cdr3_nt: TGTGCCAGCAGCCAATCGTGGGTTAACTATGGCTACACCTTC
v_call: TRBV5-1; d_call: NA; j_call: TRBJ2-2; clone_size: NA; cdr3_aa: CASSTLKSGGITGELFFF; cdr3_nt: NA
v_call: TRBV28; d_call: NA; j_call: TRBJ2-3; clone_size: NA; cdr3_aa: CATSDRRLTDTQYF; cdr3_nt: TGTGCCACCAGTGACAGACGGCTCACAGATACGCAGTATTTT
v_call: TRBV2; d_call: NA; j_call: TRBJ2-1; clone_size: many; cdr3_aa: CASKVQGLANEQFF; cdr3_nt: TGTGCCAGCAAAGTACAGGGTTTGGCCAATGAGCAGTTCTTC
v_call: TRBV19; d_call: NA; j_call: TRBJ1-1; clone_size: many; cdr3_aa: CASSYGTPSTEAFF; cdr3_nt: TGTGCCAGTAGTTACGGGACTCCTTCCACTGAAGCTTTCTTT
v_call: TRBV6-1; d_call: NA; j_call: TRBJ1-2; clone_size: many; cdr3_aa: CASREGRVGNLGYTF; cdr3_nt: TGTGCCAGCAGGGAAGGTCGTGTGGGGAACCTTGGCTACACCTTC
v_call: TRBV6-5; d_call: NA; j_call: TRBJ2-1; clone_size: NA; cdr3_aa: CASSYGPKNEQFF; cdr3_nt: TGTGCCAGCAGTTATGGTCCCAAAAATGAGCAGTTCTTC
v_call: TRBV18; d_call: NA; j_call: TRBJ2-2; clone_size: many; cdr3_aa: CASSPLADRSIGELFF; cdr3_nt: TGTGCCAGCTCACCACTGGCCGACCGGTCTATCGGGGAGCTGTTTTTT
v_call: TRBV18; d_call: NA; j_call: TRBJ1-5; clone_size: many; cdr3_aa: CASSPLGAGIGQPQHF; cdr3_nt: TGTGCCAGCTCACCACTTGGGGCAGGGATCGGTCAGCCCCAGCATTTT
v_call: TRBV24-1; d_call: NA; j_call: TRBJ2-2; clone_size: many; cdr3_aa: CATSDLKQGNTGELFF; cdr3_nt: TGTGCCACCAGTGATTTGAAACAGGGCAACACCGGGGAGCTGTTTTTT
v_call: TRBV9; d_call: TRBD2; j_call: TRBJ2-2; clone_size: many; cdr3_aa: CASSVGRLAGSGELFF; cdr3_nt: TGTGCCAGCAGCGTAGGTAGACTAGCGGGGTCCGGGGAGCTGTTTTTT
v_call: TRBV20-1; d_call: NA; j_call: TRBJ2-1; clone_size: many; cdr3_aa: CSASVGYNEQFF; cdr3_nt: TGCAGTGCTAGTGTGGGTTACAATGAGCAGTTCTTC
v_call: TRBV19; d_call: TRBD1; j_call: TRBJ1-6; clone_size: many; cdr3_aa: CASSVQGANSPLHF; cdr3_nt: TGTGCCAGTAGTGTACAGGGGGCTAATTCACCCCTCCACTTT
v_call: TRBV29-1; d_call: NA; j_call: TRBJ2-5; clone_size: many; cdr3_aa: CSVTRSDQETQYF; cdr3_nt: TGCAGCGTCACCAGATCGGACCAAGAGACCCAGTACTTC
v_call: TRBV29-1; d_call: TRBD2; j_call: TRBJ2-7; clone_size: many; cdr3_aa: CSVEEVLAGSEQYF; cdr3_nt: TGCAGCGTTGAAGAGGTTCTAGCGGGATCCGAGCAGTACTTC
v_call: TRBV25-1; d_call: TRBD1; j_call: TRBJ1-3; clone_size: many; cdr3_aa: CASSEHKQGDTIYF; cdr3_nt: TGTGCCAGCAGTGAACACAAACAGGGGGACACCATATATTTT
v_call: TRBV27; d_call: TRBD1; j_call: TRBJ1-6; clone_size: many; cdr3_aa: CASNTGQGSSPLHF; cdr3_nt: TGTGCCAGCAATACCGGACAGGGCAGTTCACCCCTCCACTTT
v_call: TRBV18; d_call: NA; j_call: TRBJ1-6; clone_size: NA; cdr3_aa: CASSPRMEDTNNSPLHF; cdr3_nt: TGTGCCAGCTCCCCCAGGATGGAGGATACAAATAATTCACCCCTCCACTTT
v_call: TRBV6-5; d_call: NA; j_call: TRBJ2-1; clone_size: medium-sized; cdr3_aa: CASSTVGGGGSYNEQFF; cdr3_nt: TGTGCCAGCAGCACCGTCGGGGGAGGGGGCAGCTACAATGAGCAGTTCTTC
v_call: TRBV19; d_call: NA; j_call: TRBJ1-5; clone_size: many; cdr3_aa: CASSWQNQPQHF; cdr3_nt: TGTGCCAGTAGTTGGCAGAATCAGCCCCAGCATTTT
v_call: TRBV20-1; d_call: TRBD1; j_call: TRBJ1-2; clone_size: many; cdr3_aa: CSTYTGQEGYGYTF; cdr3_nt: TGCAGTACATATACGGGACAGGAAGGCTATGGCTACACCTTC
v_call: TRBV2; d_call: NA; j_call: TRBJ2-7; clone_size: many; cdr3_aa: CASSEYRTYEQYF; cdr3_nt: TGTGCCAGCAGTGAATACAGAACCTACGAGCAGTACTTC
v_call: TRBV28; d_call: TRBD1; j_call: TRBJ2-6; clone_size: many; cdr3_aa: CASSRPGTGGSGANVLTF; cdr3_nt: TGTGCCAGCAGTCGTCCCGGGACAGGGGGGTCTGGGGCCAACGTCCTGACTTTC
v_call: TRBV20-1; d_call: NA; j_call: TRBJ1-1; clone_size: NA; cdr3_aa: CSARGGLNTEAFF; cdr3_nt: TGCAGTGCTAGAGGCGGATTGAACACTGAAGCTTTCTTT
v_call: TRBV5-1; d_call: NA; j_call: TRBJ2-1; clone_size: many; cdr3_aa: CASSADPPDNEQFF; cdr3_nt: TGCGCCAGCAGCGCAGACCCCCCCGACAATGAGCAGTTCTTC
v_call: TRBV12-3/TRBV12-4; d_call: NA; j_call: TRBJ2-1; clone_size: many; cdr3_aa: CASTVSHRPGEQFF; cdr3_nt: TGTGCCAGCACCGTAAGCCACCGTCCTGGTGAGCAGTTCTTC
v_call: TRBV5-5; d_call: TRBD1; j_call: TRBJ2-7; clone_size: many; cdr3_aa: CASSLAGPGQGAYKGWQYF; cdr3_nt: TGTGCCAGCAGCTTGGCGGGACCGGGACAGGGGGCCTATAAGGGCTGGCAGTACTTC
v_call: TRBV3-1; d_call: NA; j_call: TRBJ1-1; clone_size: many; cdr3_aa: CASSQDGGGTEAFF; cdr3_nt: TGTGCCAGCAGCCAAGATGGGGGGGGCACTGAAGCTTTCTTT
v_call: TRBV30; d_call: NA; j_call: TRBJ1-2; clone_size: many; cdr3_aa: CAWSVRAPGNRPNYGYTF; cdr3_nt: TGTGCCTGGAGTGTTCGGGCTCCAGGTAACAGACCTAACTATGGCTACACCTTC
v_call: TRBV20-1; d_call: NA; j_call: TRBJ1-1; clone_size: many; cdr3_aa: CSASRGGNTEAFF; cdr3_nt: TGCAGTGCTAGTCGAGGGGGGAACACTGAAGCTTTCTTT
v_call: TRBV2; d_call: NA; j_call: TRBJ1-3; clone_size: many; cdr3_aa: CATSTESGNTIYF; cdr3_nt: TGTGCCACCTCGACAGAGTCTGGAAACACCATATATTTT
v_call: TRBV19; d_call: NA; j_call: TRBJ2-3; clone_size: many; cdr3_aa: CASSIGGPLITDTQYF; cdr3_nt: TGTGCCAGTAGTATAGGGGGACCCTTAATCACAGATACGCAGTATTTT
v_call: TRBV5-6; d_call: NA; j_call: TRBJ1-2; clone_size: many; cdr3_aa: CASSPWPGDYGYTF; cdr3_nt: TGTGCCAGCAGCCCCTGGCCAGGCGACTATGGCTACACCTTC
v_call: TRBV3-1; d_call: NA; j_call: TRBJ2-7; clone_size: many; cdr3_aa: CASSHLGTLSSYEQYF; cdr3_nt: TGTGCCAGCAGCCATTTGGGGACCCTGAGCTCCTACGAGCAGTACTTC
v_call: TRBV6-2/TRBV6-3; d_call: NA; j_call: TRBJ1-6; clone_size: many; cdr3_aa: CASSYASYLGGGYSPLHF; cdr3_nt: TGTGCCAGCAGTTACGCTTCATATCTCGGGGGTGGTTATTCACCCCTCCACTTT
v_call: TRBV18; d_call: NA; j_call: TRBJ2-1; clone_size: few; cdr3_aa: CASSPKERHEQFF; cdr3_nt: TGTGCCAGCTCTCCCAAGGAACGACATGAGCAGTTCTTC
v_call: TRBV29-1; d_call: NA; j_call: TRBJ2-4; clone_size: many; cdr3_aa: CSVDSGIQYF; cdr3_nt: TGCAGCGTTGATTCGGGGATTCAGTACTTC
v_call: TRBV7-8; d_call: NA; j_call: TRBJ2-1; clone_size: many; cdr3_aa: CASSQGSGRGEQFF; cdr3_nt: TGTGCCAGCAGCCAGGGGTCGGGGCGAGGTGAGCAGTTCTTC
v_call: TRBV20-1; d_call: TRBD1; j_call: TRBJ2-5; clone_size: many; cdr3_aa: CSADAGTGIQETQYF; cdr3_nt: TGCAGTGCCGACGCCGGGACAGGGATCCAAGAGACCCAGTACTTC
v_call: TRBV7-2; d_call: TRBD1; j_call: TRBJ2-1; clone_size: many; cdr3_aa: CASSPGQGHNEQFF; cdr3_nt: TGTGCCAGCAGCCCGGGACAGGGTCACAATGAGCAGTTCTTC
v_call: TRBV5-1; d_call: NA; j_call: TRBJ1-1; clone_size: many; cdr3_aa: CASSYVGEAEAFF; cdr3_nt: TGCGCCAGCAGCTACGTGGGAGAGGCTGAAGCTTTCTTT
v_call: TRBV3-1; d_call: NA; j_call: TRBJ1-1; clone_size: few; cdr3_aa: CASSQDHAGTEAFF; cdr3_nt: TGTGCCAGCAGCCAAGATCATGCGGGCACTGAAGCTTTCTTT